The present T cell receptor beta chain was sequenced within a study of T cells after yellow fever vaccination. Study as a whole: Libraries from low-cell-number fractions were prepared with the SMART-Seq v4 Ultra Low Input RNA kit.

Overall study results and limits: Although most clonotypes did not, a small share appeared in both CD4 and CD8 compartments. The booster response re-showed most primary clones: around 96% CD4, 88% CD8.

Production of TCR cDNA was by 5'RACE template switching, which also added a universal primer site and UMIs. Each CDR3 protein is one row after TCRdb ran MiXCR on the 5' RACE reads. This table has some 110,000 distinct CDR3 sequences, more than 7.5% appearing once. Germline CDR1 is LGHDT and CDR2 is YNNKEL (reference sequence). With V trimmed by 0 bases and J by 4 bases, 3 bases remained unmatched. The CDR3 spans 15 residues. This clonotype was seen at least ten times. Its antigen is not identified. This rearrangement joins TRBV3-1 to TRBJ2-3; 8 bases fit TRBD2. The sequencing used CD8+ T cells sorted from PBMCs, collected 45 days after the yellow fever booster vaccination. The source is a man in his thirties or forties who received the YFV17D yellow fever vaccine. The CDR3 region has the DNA TGTGCCAGCAGCCAAGAGCGGGGGGTGGCAGATACGCAGTATTTT. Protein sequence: CASSQERGVADTQYF.